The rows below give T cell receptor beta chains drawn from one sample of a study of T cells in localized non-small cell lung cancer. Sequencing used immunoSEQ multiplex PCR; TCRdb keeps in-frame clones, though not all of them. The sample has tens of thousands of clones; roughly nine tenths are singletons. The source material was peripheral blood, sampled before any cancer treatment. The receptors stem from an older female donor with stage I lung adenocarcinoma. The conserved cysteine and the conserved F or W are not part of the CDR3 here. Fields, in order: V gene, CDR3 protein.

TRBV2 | ASSYAGGNQPQH
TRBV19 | ASSINYQETQY
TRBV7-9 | ASSDIGGMNTEAF
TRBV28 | ATSSGADNTGELF
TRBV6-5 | ASHNRIGNYGYT
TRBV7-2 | ASSLGGGADYGYT
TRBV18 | ASSPALAGSDTQY
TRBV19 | ASSRRTYGGYGYT
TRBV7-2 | ASSPGLAGVRDTQY
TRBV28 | ASSLGHGETQY
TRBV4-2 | ASSHVGTSGSSYEQY
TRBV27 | ASSLSMGTGGLRDEQF
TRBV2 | ASSGQGNSPLH